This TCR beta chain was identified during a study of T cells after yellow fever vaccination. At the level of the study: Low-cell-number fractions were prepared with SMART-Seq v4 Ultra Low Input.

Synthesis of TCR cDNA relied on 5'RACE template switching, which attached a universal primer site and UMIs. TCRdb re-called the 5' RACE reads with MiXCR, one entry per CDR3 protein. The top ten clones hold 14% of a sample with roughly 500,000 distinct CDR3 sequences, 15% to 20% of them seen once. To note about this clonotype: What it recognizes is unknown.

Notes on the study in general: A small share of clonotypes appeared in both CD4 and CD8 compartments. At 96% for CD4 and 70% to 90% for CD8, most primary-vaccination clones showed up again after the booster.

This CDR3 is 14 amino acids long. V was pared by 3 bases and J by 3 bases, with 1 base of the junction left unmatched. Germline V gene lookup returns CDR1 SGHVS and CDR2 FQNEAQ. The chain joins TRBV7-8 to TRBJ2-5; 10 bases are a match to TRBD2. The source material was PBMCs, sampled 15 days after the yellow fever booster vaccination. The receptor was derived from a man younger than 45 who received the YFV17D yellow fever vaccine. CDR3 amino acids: CASSFGLAEETQYF. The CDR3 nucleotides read TGTGCCAGCAGCTTTGGACTAGCGGAAGAGACCCAGTACTTC.